Sequencing of this T cell receptor beta chain was carried out in a study of T cells in Graves' hyperthyroidism and ophthalmopathy (dated by TCRdb to about 2019). About the investigation overall: Peripheral blood was sampled at the time of initial diagnosis, prior to any treatment. To identify distinguishing TCR V-J signatures, a discovery cohort of about 100 patients was used, comprising some 45 with Graves' ophthalmopathy and around 60 with stable Graves' hyperthyroidism. Prospective prediction of ophthalmopathy was tested in an independent validation cohort of fewer than 20 hyperthyroidism patients and 15 to 17 patients who later progressed to ophthalmopathy. The 100 or so discovery patients were randomly split 7:3 into training and test sets. In over five Graves' hyperthyroidism patients, the study also compared T-cell repertoires from thyroid tissue with T-cell repertoires from blood. After blood sampling, hyperthyroidism patients were treated with methimazole at a starting dose of 30 mg daily, and ophthalmopathy patients were treated with high-dose intravenous methylprednisolone. The paper describes TCR Vbeta CDR3 sequencing of 135 peripheral blood samples, made up of some 42 ophthalmopathy patients, roughly 80 hyperthyroidism patients and some 17 progressor patients. General findings and caveats noted by the study authors: During validation, the model predicted progression to ophthalmopathy a median of approximately 6 months ahead of onset, with around 65% sensitivity and 72.22% specificity. Sample size was not statistically predetermined, and blinding of investigators to group allocation was not performed. Blood samples also contained most of the expanded thyroid clonotypes (frequency above 0.001), which suggests that blood repertoires may reflect thyroid immune responses. In cross-validation, a model built on a 13 V-J signature told ophthalmopathy apart from stable hyperthyroidism with 85% to 90% sensitivity and around 83% specificity, and in testing the same model reached 80%/75%.

Amplification of TCR beta CDR3 regions was carried out from RNA transcripts. The first round of RT-PCR for the TCR CDR3 was performed with the HTBI primer set and the Qiagen OneStep RT-PCR kit. Libraries were constructed in a second round of multiplex PCR, after which size selection and purification were carried out. Libraries were sequenced paired-end with 100 bp reads on an Illumina HiSeq2000. In the paper's pipeline: SOAPnuke was used to process the raw data, with reads discarded if the reads contained adapters or uncalled bases, had a mean Phred below 15, or lacked an exact constant-primer or identifier match. COPE v1.2.5 was used to merge high-quality paired reads, and clonotypes were defined as unique nucleotide sequences. MiTCR v1.1 was used to align the clonotypes against IMGT TRBV, TRBD and TRBJ reference segments. Only V-J combinations with frequency above 0.0001, covering roughly 99% of repertoires, were analysed. A TCS score was defined as the ratio between F50 (clonal expansion) and ExV (chaos), using BLOSUM62-based TCRdist between CDR3 peptides within each V-J. Welch's t-statistics and random forest reduced roughly 530 V-J features to 10 to 15, which were used in a naive Bayes classifier (R e1071). TCRdb applied fastp at Q25 and MiXCR to the public reads, then kept only in-frame beta chains. Identical CDR3 protein sequences are pooled into one entry, listed with their most common genes and DNA. TCRdb, not the authors, supplied the V and J calls. The sample table holds hundreds of thousands of distinct CDR3 sequences, of which under 25% were seen once. About 49% of the sample belongs to the ten largest clones.

Ophthalmopathy patients had moderately to severely active disease, Clinical Activity Score of at least 3, NOSPECS grade of at least 4, and duration under 3 months. Exclusion was applied to patients with uncontrolled infections, other autoimmune diseases, pregnancy or lactation. Diagnoses relied on clinical symptoms, serum thyroxine and TRAb, thyroid ultrasound and orbital computed tomography. PBMCs were separated from roughly 10 ml of fresh peripheral blood using Ficoll-Paque density gradient centrifugation. Total RNA was extracted using Trizol reagent, and RNA quality was assessed on an Agilent 2100 Bioanalyzer. CDR1 and CDR2 were assigned from the germline V gene (reference sequence) as DFQATT and SNEGSKA. The junction carries 13 bases between V and J, which are trimmed by 5 bases and 6 bases respectively. Spanning cysteine to phenylalanine, the CDR3 consists of 12 amino acids. The entry retains the CDR3 DNA only, 36 bases that are in frame from base 1.

In the case of this clonotype: Its antigen is not yet known. No base quality values were provided; no much bigger clone lies one nucleotide off.

Recombination linked TRBV20-1 to TRBJ1-1; too little of a D gene remains to name it. The material sequenced was blood. This receptor was obtained from a woman aged 70-85 years with Graves' ophthalmopathy. This receptor has the CDR3 CSAGGPGAEAFF. In nucleotide form, the sequence is TGCAGTGCTGGAGGGCCGGGCGCTGAAGCTTTCTTT.